This T cell receptor (beta chain) was sequenced during a study of identifying expanded T cells in peripheral blood. Overall study results and limits: About 1.3 clones differed between technical replicates, versus about 16 and 19 over time. Approximately two-week clone count variance significantly increased as total template count grew.

No infections or other immune events were documented during collection. Profiled with immunoSEQ multiplex PCR; TCRdb holds only in-frame clones, not every one. The sample has approximately 85,000 clones; 84% are singletons. Notes on this clone: Its antigen is unknown.

Germline lookup yields CDR1 SGHRS and CDR2 YFSETQ. Trimming removed 0 bases at V and 3 bases at J, with 5 bases between. This CDR3 contains 13 residues. This receptor was obtained from a person aged 18-70 years in good health. Sequencing was carried out using blood. The J gene is TRBJ2-3, the V gene TRBV5-1; D gene unclear. CDR3 in DNA: TGCGCCAGCAGCTTGGTTTTAACAGATACGCAGTATTTT. This gives the protein CASSLVLTDTQYF.